Sequencing of this T cell receptor (beta chain) was carried out in a study of T-cell memory formation after mild COVID-19. General study results and limits: Shrinking CD4+ clones resided mostly in CM and EM, and CD8+ ones in EMRA.

From the 5' RACE reads, TCRdb called clonotypes with MiXCR, one entry per CDR3 protein. The sample consists of hundreds of thousands of distinct CDR3 sequences, about a quarter of them appearing once. Of note for this clonotype: Its antigen remains unknown.

The sample taken for sequencing was PBMCs or a T cell subset sorted from them (not recorded which). The receptor comes from an adult woman who had mild COVID-19 (a few samples of this study predate the infection). Cell type and time point are not known.

DNA for the CDR3: TGTGCCAGCAGCCGAAGATACTCCTACGAGCAGTACTTC. Translation: CASSRRYSYEQYF. J is TRBJ2-7 and V is TRBV5-4; D not resolved. This CDR3 region has 13 residues. Germline values: CDR1 SGHNT, CDR2 YYREEE (reference sequence). Trimming pared 4 bases from V and 0 bases from J, leaving 8 bases between.